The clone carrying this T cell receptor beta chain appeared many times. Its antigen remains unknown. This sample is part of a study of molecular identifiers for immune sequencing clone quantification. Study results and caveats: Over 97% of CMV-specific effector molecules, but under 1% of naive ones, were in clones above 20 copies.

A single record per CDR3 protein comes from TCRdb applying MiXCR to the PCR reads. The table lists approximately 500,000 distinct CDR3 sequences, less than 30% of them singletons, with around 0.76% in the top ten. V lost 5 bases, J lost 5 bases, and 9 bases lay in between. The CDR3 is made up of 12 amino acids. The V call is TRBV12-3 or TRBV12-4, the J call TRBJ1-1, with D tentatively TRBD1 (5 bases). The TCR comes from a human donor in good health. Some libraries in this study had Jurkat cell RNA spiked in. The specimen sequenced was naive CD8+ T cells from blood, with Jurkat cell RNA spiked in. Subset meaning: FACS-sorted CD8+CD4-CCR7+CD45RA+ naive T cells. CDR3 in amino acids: CASSMGGTEAFF. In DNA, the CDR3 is TGTGCCAGCAGTATGGGGGGGACTGAAGCTTTCTTT.